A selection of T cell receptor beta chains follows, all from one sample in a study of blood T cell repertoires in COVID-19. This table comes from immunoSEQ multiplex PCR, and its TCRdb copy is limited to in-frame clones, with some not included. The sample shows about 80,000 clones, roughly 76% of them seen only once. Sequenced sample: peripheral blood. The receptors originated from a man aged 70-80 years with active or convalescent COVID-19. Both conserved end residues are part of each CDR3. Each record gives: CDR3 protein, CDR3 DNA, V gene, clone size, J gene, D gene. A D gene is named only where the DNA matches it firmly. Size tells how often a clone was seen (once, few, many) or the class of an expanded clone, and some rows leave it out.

CASSLGEQYF,TGTGCCAGCAGCCTCGGGGAGCAGTACTTC,TRBV7-9,few,TRBJ2-7,NA
CASSSLAGGLGNEQFF,TGTGCCAGCAGTTCCTTAGCGGGGGGGCTTGGCAATGAGCAGTTCTTC,TRBV28,NA,TRBJ2-1,TRBD2
CASSPGQGFFDGYTF,TGTGCCAGCAGCCCCGGACAGGGATTCTTCGATGGCTACACCTTC,TRBV3-1/TRBV3-2,many,TRBJ1-2,TRBD1
CASTRHNQETQYF,TGTGCCAGCACCCGACACAACCAAGAGACCCAGTACTTC,TRBV3-1/TRBV3-2,NA,TRBJ2-5,NA
CASSSEGGAGNTIYF,TGCGCCAGCAGCTCAGAAGGGGGAGCTGGAAACACCATATATTTT,TRBV5-1,few,TRBJ1-3,NA
CASSFGDAYLTGYTF,TGTGCCAGCAGTTTTGGAGACGCCTATTTGACTGGCTACACCTTC,TRBV27,NA,TRBJ1-2,NA
CASSPGSGTDTQYF,TGTGCCAGCAGCCCAGGGTCTGGGACAGATACGCAGTATTTT,TRBV14,NA,TRBJ2-3,NA
CASTGGEYYEQYF,TGTGCCAGTACAGGGGGCGAGTACTACGAGCAGTACTTC,TRBV6-5,NA,TRBJ2-7,TRBD1
CASSFSGTSLSSYEQYF,TGTGCCAGTAGTTTTTCCGGGACTAGCTTAAGCTCCTACGAGCAGTACTTC,TRBV19,NA,TRBJ2-7,TRBD2
CASGGAESNEQFF,TGTGCCAGCGGGGGGGCGGAAAGCAATGAGCAGTTCTTC,TRBV2,NA,TRBJ2-1,NA
CASSVGLAGTYEQYF,TGTGCCAGCAGCGTAGGTTTAGCCGGTACCTACGAGCAGTACTTC,TRBV9,NA,TRBJ2-7,NA
CASTLTQGGETQYF,TGTGCCAGCACCTTAACCCAGGGCGGCGAGACCCAGTACTTC,TRBV6-5,NA,TRBJ2-5,NA
CASSLDNEQYF,TGCGCCAGCAGCTTGGACAACGAGCAGTACTTC,TRBV5-1,NA,TRBJ2-7,NA
CASRSTYTDTQYF,TGTGCCAGCAGGAGTACCTACACAGATACGCAGTATTTT,TRBV6-6,NA,TRBJ2-3,NA
CASSQGGASGANVLTF,TGCGCCAGCAGCCAAGGGGGCGCCTCTGGGGCCAACGTCCTGACTTTC,TRBV4-1,large,TRBJ2-6,NA
CASSLSDNEQFF,TGTGCCAGCAGCTTATCGGACAATGAGCAGTTCTTC,TRBV7-3,NA,TRBJ2-1,NA
CARGAFVATNEKLFF,TGTGCCCGCGGGGCTTTCGTTGCAACTAATGAAAAACTGTTTTTT,TRBV24-1,NA,TRBJ1-4,NA
CASSLEPSGPTDTQYF,TGTGCCAGCAGCTTGGAACCGAGCGGGCCCACAGATACGCAGTATTTT,TRBV5-4,once,TRBJ2-3,NA
CASSQTGSPDTQYF,TGTGCCAGCAGCCAAACAGGGTCCCCAGATACGCAGTATTTT,TRBV4-2,once,TRBJ2-3,NA
CAIRGTIGQGAGELFF,TGTGCCATCAGGGGTACCATCGGACAGGGCGCCGGGGAGCTGTTTTTT,TRBV10-3,many,TRBJ2-2,TRBD1
CASSPHGGARGYTF,TGTGCCAGCAGCCCTCATGGGGGGGCAAGAGGCTACACCTTC,TRBV3-1/TRBV3-2,NA,TRBJ1-2,NA
CASSPRPGDGYTF,TGTGCCAGCTCACCAAGGCCCGGGGATGGCTACACCTTC,TRBV18,NA,TRBJ1-2,NA
CASSLTDAAYEQYF,TGTGCCAGCAGCTTAACAGACGCTGCCTACGAGCAGTACTTC,TRBV7-7,NA,TRBJ2-7,NA
CASSSRGTDEAFF,TGTGCCAGCAGCTCACGGGGGACAGATGAAGCTTTCTTT,TRBV9,NA,TRBJ1-1,TRBD1
CASRDRGLNQPQHF,TGTGCCAGCAGGGACAGGGGGCTAAATCAGCCCCAGCATTTT,TRBV6-5,NA,TRBJ1-5,TRBD1
CSSKGQEITEAFF,TGCAGCTCCAAGGGACAGGAAATCACTGAAGCTTTCTTT,TRBV29-1,NA,TRBJ1-1,TRBD1
CASTEAGRGRGYTF,TGTGCCAGTACCGAGGCTGGGAGGGGACGAGGCTACACCTTC,TRBV19,NA,TRBJ1-2,NA
CASSDDRRLEAQYF,TGTGCCAGCAGTGATGATAGGAGGCTGGAGGCCCAGTACTTC,TRBV25-1,NA,TRBJ2-5,NA
CAWRSERGGPDTQYF,TGTGCCTGGAGATCGGAGCGGGGGGGGCCAGATACGCAGTATTTT,TRBV30,NA,TRBJ2-3,TRBD2
CAWSKTGSAVEKLFF,TGTGCCTGGAGTAAGACAGGGAGCGCGGTTGAAAAACTGTTTTTT,TRBV30,once,TRBJ1-4,TRBD1
CASSFRDRVGGYTF,TGTGCCAGCAGTTTCCGGGACAGGGTGGGTGGCTACACCTTC,TRBV28,once,TRBJ1-2,TRBD1
CSVHRERGYGYTF,TGCAGCGTCCACCGCGAACGGGGCTATGGCTACACCTTC,TRBV29-1,NA,TRBJ1-2,NA
CASSSGGQVLGYTF,TGTGCCAGCAGTTCAGGGGGACAGGTGCTAGGCTACACCTTC,TRBV28,NA,TRBJ1-2,TRBD1
CASIPSSAGVVYEQYF,TGTGCCAGCATCCCCTCGAGTGCTGGTGTTGTCTACGAGCAGTACTTC,TRBV28,few,TRBJ2-7,NA
CASSPQGANTIYF,TGTGCCAGCAGCCCGCAGGGGGCTAACACCATATATTTT,TRBV3-1/TRBV3-2,NA,TRBJ1-3,TRBD1
CASSQDAAGLSGNTIYF,TGTGCCAGCAGCCAAGATGCGGCAGGACTCTCTGGAAACACCATATATTTT,TRBV4-2,NA,TRBJ1-3,NA
CASSGGGSPGELFF,TGTGCCAGCAGTGGCGGGGGGAGTCCCGGGGAGCTGTTTTTT,TRBV27,NA,TRBJ2-2,TRBD2
CASRGIQGANRSGANVLTF,TGCGCCAGCAGGGGGATACAGGGGGCCAACCGCTCTGGGGCCAACGTCCTGACTTTC,TRBV10-2,NA,TRBJ2-6,TRBD1
CASTWPDAGNTIYF,TGTGCCAGCACATGGCCTGATGCTGGAAACACCATATATTTT,TRBV2,once,TRBJ1-3,NA
CASSPQVGQIEADGYTF,TGTGCCAGCAGTCCCCAGGTGGGACAGATAGAAGCTGATGGCTACACCTTC,TRBV27,NA,TRBJ1-2,TRBD1
CATSDPSGYTDTQYF,TGTGCCACCAGTGATCCCTCGGGGTACACAGATACGCAGTATTTT,TRBV24-1,NA,TRBJ2-3,NA
CASSPREDRGWGKLFF,TGTGCCAGCAGCCCTCGTGAGGACAGGGGGTGGGGGAAACTGTTTTTT,TRBV9,once,TRBJ1-4,TRBD1
CASESGGNSPLHF,TGTGCCAGCGAGTCAGGTGGCAATTCACCCCTCCACTTT,TRBV6-5,NA,TRBJ1-6,NA
CASSLDWGLHGGTQYF,TGTGCCAGCAGCTTAGATTGGGGACTACACGGGGGGACCCAGTACTTC,TRBV11-3,NA,TRBJ2-5,TRBD2
CASSYGGGTGGNEQFF,TGTGCCAGCAGTTACGGAGGCGGGACAGGGGGCAATGAGCAGTTCTTC,TRBV5-6,NA,TRBJ2-1,TRBD1
CASTPEGAGNTIYF,TGTGCCAGCACCCCGGAGGGTGCTGGAAACACCATATATTTT,TRBV3-1/TRBV3-2,NA,TRBJ1-3,NA
CASSRSRQDIQYF,TGTGCCAGTAGTCGCAGCCGGCAGGACATTCAGTACTTC,TRBV19,NA,TRBJ2-4,NA
CASRVGTTNYEQYF,TGCGCCAGCAGGGTCGGAACTACGAACTACGAGCAGTACTTC,TRBV5-1,many,TRBJ2-7,NA
CTSSHRFRDRGSSYNSPLHF,TGCACCAGCAGCCATCGCTTCCGGGACAGGGGGAGCTCCTATAATTCACCCCTCCACTTT,TRBV1,NA,TRBJ1-6,NA